Below are 3 T cell receptor beta chains sequenced from a single sample in a study of T cell responses to AZD1222 COVID-19 vaccine. Measured with immunoSEQ multiplex PCR; TCRdb has only the in-frame clones, and not every one. Among about 130,000 clones, approximately 86% were seen once, and the ten largest hold approximately 1.6%. The sample here was peripheral blood, taken on day 0 of AZD1222 vaccination. The receptors here all came from an adult in good health.

V is TRBV27 and J is TRBJ2-2; perhaps TRBD1 as D (6 bases). CDR3 length: 13 residues. V was cut by 5 bases and J by 7 bases, with 11 bases left in between. The germline V gene encodes CDR1 MNHEY and CDR2 SMNVEV (reference sequence). This chain's CDR3 is CASSRRQDGELFF. In DNA, the CDR3 is TGTGCCAGCAGTCGGCGACAGGACGGGGAGCTGTTTTTT.

The chain employs TRBV7-3 and TRBJ2-3; the match to TRBD1 covers 9 bases. Germline loops: CDR1 SGHTA, CDR2 FQGTGA. After removal of 4 bases from V and 4 bases from J, the junction contained 3 bases not matched to a gene. The length of the CDR3 is 14 residues. This CDR3 reads CASSSDRGADTQYF. The DNA of the CDR3 is TGTGCCAGCAGCTCGGACAGGGGTGCAGATACGCAGTATTTT.

The V and J genes are TRBV18 and TRBJ2-1; TRBD1 agrees at 8 bases. CDR1 is KGHSH, CDR2 LQKENI, per germline. The CDR3 spans 15 residues. The ends lost 0 bases at V and 7 bases at J; junction bases unmatched: 5. The CDR3 sequence: CASSPPQGADNEQFF. In DNA form, the CDR3 reads TGTGCCAGCTCACCACCGCAGGGGGCGGATAATGAGCAGTTCTTC.